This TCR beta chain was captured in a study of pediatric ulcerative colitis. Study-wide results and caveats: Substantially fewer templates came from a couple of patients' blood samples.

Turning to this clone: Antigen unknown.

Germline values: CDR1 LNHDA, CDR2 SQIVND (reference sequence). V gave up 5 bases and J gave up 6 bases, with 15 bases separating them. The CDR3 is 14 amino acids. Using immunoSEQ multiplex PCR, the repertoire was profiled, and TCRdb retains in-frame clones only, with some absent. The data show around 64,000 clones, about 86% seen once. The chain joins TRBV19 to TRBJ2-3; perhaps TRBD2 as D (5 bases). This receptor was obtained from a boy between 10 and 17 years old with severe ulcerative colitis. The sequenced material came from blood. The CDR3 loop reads CASSGTDRGDTQYF. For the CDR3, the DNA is TGTGCCAGTAGTGGAACTGATCGAGGGGATACGCAGTATTTT. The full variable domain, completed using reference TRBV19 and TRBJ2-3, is DGGITQSPKYLFRKEGQNVTLSCEQNLNHDAMYWYRQDPGQGLRLIYYSQIVNDFQKGDIAEGYSVSREKKESFPLTVTSAQKNPTAFYLCASSGTDRGDTQYFGPGTRLTVL.